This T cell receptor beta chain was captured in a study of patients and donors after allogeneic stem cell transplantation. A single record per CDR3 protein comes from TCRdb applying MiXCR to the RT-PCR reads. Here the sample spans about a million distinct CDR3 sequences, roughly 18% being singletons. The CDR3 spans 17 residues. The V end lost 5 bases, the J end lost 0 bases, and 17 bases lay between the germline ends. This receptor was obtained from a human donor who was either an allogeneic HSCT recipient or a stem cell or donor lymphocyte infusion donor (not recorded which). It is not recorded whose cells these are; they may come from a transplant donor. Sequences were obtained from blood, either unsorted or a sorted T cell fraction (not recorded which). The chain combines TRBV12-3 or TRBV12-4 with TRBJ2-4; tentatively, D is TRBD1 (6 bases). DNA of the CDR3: TGTGCCAGCAGTCCGCCGGACAGAATATTAGCCAAAAACATTCAGTACTTC. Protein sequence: CASSPPDRILAKNIQYF.